The 20 T cell receptor beta chains in this list originate from one sample, sequenced in a study of blood T cell repertoires in COVID-19. Measured with immunoSEQ multiplex PCR; TCRdb has only the in-frame clones, and not every one. The repertoire holds about 98,000 clones, with roughly 80% as singletons. Source material: peripheral blood. The receptors were sampled from a woman older than 75 with acute or convalescent COVID-19.

J is TRBJ1-1 and V is TRBV7-9; D is uncertain. The V and J ends lost 5 bases and 5 bases respectively, with 18 bases between them. Looked up from germline, CDR1 is SEHNR and CDR2 is FQNEAQ (reference sequence). The CDR3 loop spans 15 amino acids. The CDR3 DNA reads as TGTGCCAGCAGCGCACAGAGAATATCGGGAACTGAAGCTTTCTTT. It translates to CASSAQRISGTEAFF.

The chain combines TRBV7-2 with TRBJ2-3; TRBD2 might be the D (6 bases). The CDR3 loop spans 13 amino acids. V was clipped by 8 bases and J by 5 bases, with 14 bases between them. Germline V CDR1 and CDR2: SGHTA, FQGNSA. The CDR3 DNA reads as TGTGCCAGCCGTGATGCTAGCGTAGATACGCAGTATTTT. Its translation is CASRDASVDTQYF.

The CDR3 nucleotides are TGTGCCAGCAGTTTCGGGACAGGGAATTCACCCCTCCACTTT. This encodes CASSFGTGNSPLHF. The chain has TRBV27 and TRBJ1-6, with 9 bases lining up with TRBD1. CDR1 is MNHEY, CDR2 SMNVEV, per germline (reference sequence). CDR3 length: 14 amino acids. After removal of 3 bases from V and 7 bases from J, the junction contained 1 base not matched to a gene.

This clone was seen just once. This rearrangement joins TRBV3-1 (or the pseudogene TRBV3-2) to TRBJ1-2; 7 nucleotides agree with TRBD1. Germline V CDR1 and CDR2: LGHDT, YNNKEL (reference sequence). Trimming at V came to 1 base and at J to 4 bases, leaving 12 bases not matched to a gene. This CDR3 contains 17 residues. CDR3 protein: CASSQGPEGADSYGYTF. Here the CDR3 DNA reads TGTGCCAGCAGCCAAGGGCCGGAGGGGGCTGACTCCTATGGCTACACCTTC.

This clone was seen only a few times. The chain is built from TRBV4-2 and TRBJ1-5, with D unresolved. The V end lost 0 bases, the J end lost 0 bases, and 9 bases lay between the germline ends. The CDR3 covers 16 residues. Germline CDR1 reads LGHNA; CDR2 reads YNFKEQ. CDR3 in amino acids: CASSQEGAYSNQPQHF. For the CDR3, the DNA is TGTGCCAGCAGCCAAGAGGGAGCGTATAGCAATCAGCCCCAGCATTTT.

CDR3 protein: CASRNGGRTEAFF. The CDR3 DNA is TGTGCCAGCAGGAACGGGGGGCGGACTGAAGCTTTCTTT. The rearrangement uses TRBV6-5 and TRBJ1-1; TRBD1 might be the D (6 bases). Germline V gene data show CDR1 as MNHEY and CDR2 as SVGAGI. The CDR3 sequence is 13 residues long. The V end lost 6 bases, the J end lost 5 bases, and 13 bases lay between the germline ends.

V usage is TRBV23-1 and J usage is TRBJ2-7; 12 bases are a match to TRBD1. TRBV23-1 is reported as an ORF; its role is uncertain. V dropped 3 bases and J dropped 7; count of bases not matched to a gene: 7. The CDR3 is 15 amino acids. CDR3 sequence (DNA): TGCGCCAGCAGTCAGGCGGGACAGGGGGCTTGGGAGCAGTACGTC. This gives the protein CASSQAGQGAWEQYV.

The table lists this clone with a few counts. The J gene is TRBJ1-2, the V gene TRBV28; TRBD1 aligns across 10 bases. Trimming at V came to 1 base and at J to 5 bases, leaving 4 bases not matched to a gene. Per germline, CDR1 MDHEN and CDR2 SYDVKM. The CDR3 covers 15 residues. For the CDR3, the DNA is TGTGCCAGCAGTTTATCCCGACAGGGGGCTTATGGCTACACCTTC. Translating gives CASSLSRQGAYGYTF.

The chain couples TRBV6-5 to TRBJ2-5; 10 bases are shared with TRBD2. The ends lost 7 bases at V and 5 bases at J; junction bases unmatched: 10. CDR1 is MNHEY and CDR2 is SVGAGI in the germline V gene. The CDR3 covers 15 residues. Here the CDR3 reads CASTERGGFGETQYF. CDR3 bases: TGTGCCAGCACAGAGCGGGGGGGCTTCGGCGAGACCCAGTACTTC.

This clone showed up just once. The V call is TRBV7-2, the J call TRBJ2-1, with TRBD1 matching 9 bases. J was trimmed by 0 bases and V by 2 bases; bases with no gene match: 5. The CDR3 is 17 residues long. Germline loops: CDR1 SGHTA, CDR2 FQGNSA. In nucleotides, the CDR3 is TGTGCCAGCAGCTTACGGGGACAGGGCTTCTCCTACAATGAGCAGTTCTTC. Translated, it gives CASSLRGQGFSYNEQFF.

This chain connects TRBV5-1 to TRBJ1-2, with a tentative D call TRBD1 (5 bases). The CDR3 sequence is 15 residues long. Germline V gives CDR1 SGHRS, CDR2 YFSETQ. With 0 bases removed from V and 2 bases from J, the gap between germline ends came to 11 bases. The CDR3: CASSLVSAGNYGYTF. The DNA for the CDR3 is TGCGCCAGCAGCTTGGTTTCGGCAGGGAACTATGGCTACACCTTC.

The chain employs TRBV2 and TRBJ2-2; 7 nucleotides match TRBD1. This CDR3 has 13 residues. Germline V gene lookup returns CDR1 SNHLY and CDR2 FYNNEI. V lost 4 bases to trimming and J lost 5 bases; unmatched junction nucleotides: 1. The CDR3 nucleotides read TGTGCCAGCAGTGGACAGGGAACCGGGGAGCTGTTTTTT. Residues: CASSGQGTGELFF.

The chain has TRBV7-9 and TRBJ1-1, with D uncertain. The V and J ends lost 4 bases and 1 base respectively, with 7 bases between them. The CDR3 sequence is 13 residues long. Germline CDR1 reads SEHNR; CDR2 reads FQNEAQ (reference sequence). The CDR3 region has the DNA TGTGCCAGCAGCTCGGACTGGAACACTGAAGCTTTCTTT. It specifies CASSSDWNTEAFF.

The chain has TRBV5-5 and TRBJ1-5, with a tentative D call TRBD1 (6 bases). CDR1 SGHKS and CDR2 YYEKEE come from the germline V gene (reference sequence). This CDR3 has 16 residues. V was clipped by 2 bases and J by 6 bases, with 18 bases between them. CDR3 in amino acids: CASSFIGGNGVQPQHF. The CDR3 coding sequence is TGTGCCAGCAGCTTTATAGGGGGTAATGGGGTTCAGCCCCAGCATTTT.

The J gene is TRBJ1-2, the V gene TRBV6-5, with a weak D call TRBD1 (5 bases). V was shortened by 4 bases and J by 7 bases, with 16 bases between the two germline ends. In germline, CDR1 is MNHEY, CDR2 SVGAGI. CDR3 length: 14 amino acids. The chain's CDR3 is CASSSNGAGSGYTF. Written as DNA, the CDR3 is TGTGCCAGCAGTTCCAATGGAGCAGGGTCTGGCTACACCTTC.

This clone came up once. The V and J genes are TRBV29-1 and TRBJ2-3; D might be TRBD2 (5 bases). This CDR3 spans 12 amino acids. Trimming left V 7 bases short and J 5 bases short, with 13 bases between. CDR1 and CDR2 from the germline V gene are SQVTM and ANQGSEA. The CDR3 DNA reads as TGCAGCGCCGCGGGTGGAGGAGATACGCAGTATTTT. Residues: CSAAGGGDTQYF.

This clone was observed a single time. The chain couples TRBV2 to TRBJ2-7, with a tentative D call TRBD1 (5 bases). Per the germline V gene, CDR1 is SNHLY and CDR2 is FYNNEI. V was clipped by 11 bases and J by 2 bases, with 19 bases between them. The CDR3 runs to 14 residues. CDR3 coding DNA: TGTGCCGCACGAAGCGACAGTGGACCCTACGAGCAGTACTTC. Translating gives CAARSDSGPYEQYF.

The CDR3 here is CASSDGTGNQPQHF. The CDR3 DNA is TGTGCCAGCAGTGACGGGACAGGGAATCAGCCCCAGCATTTT. The chain couples TRBV2 to TRBJ1-5; TRBD1 agrees at 9 bases. The CDR3 runs to 14 residues. J gave up 4 bases and V 3 bases, and 1 base lay outside the gene matches. Per the germline V gene, CDR1 is SNHLY and CDR2 is FYNNEI.

This chain joins TRBV6-6 and TRBJ1-5; a weak D match, TRBD1 (6 bases). Germline CDR1 is MNHNY and CDR2 is SVGAGI (reference sequence). The germline V and J ends were trimmed by 6 bases and 6 bases, with 12 bases remaining between them. CDR3 length equals 13 residues. CDR3 DNA: TGTGCCAGCAGCTCCGACAGGATTCAGCCCCAGCATTTT. This codes for CASSSDRIQPQHF.

The rearrangement joins TRBV28 to TRBJ1-1; a weak D match, TRBD1 (5 bases). V lost 6 bases, J lost 4 bases, and 12 bases lay in between. The CDR3 loop spans 13 amino acids. Per the germline V gene, CDR1 is MDHEN and CDR2 is SYDVKM. CDR3 sequence (DNA): TGTGCCAGCAGCCCGGGGGGGACCACTGAAGCTTTCTTT. Translation gives CASSPGGTTEAFF.